Listed below are T cell receptor beta chains from one sample, sequenced in a study of blood T cell repertoires in COVID-19. Some clones are missing from TCRdb's copy, which holds only in-frame ones; the method was immunoSEQ multiplex PCR. The profile covers under 250,000 clones, with 80% appearing a single time and around 7.7% taken by the ten largest. Material for sequencing was peripheral blood. Source of these receptors: a woman in her 70s with acute or convalescent COVID-19. The CDR3 runs from the conserved cysteine through the conserved F or W. D genes are given only for firm matches. Clone size appears in some rows only: once, few, many, or a class for an expanded clone.

TRBV30	NA	NA	TRBJ1-2	TGTGCCTGGAGGATGGCTGGGGGGTACTATGGCTACACCTTC	CAWRMAGGYYGYTF
TRBV6-5	NA	NA	TRBJ2-7	TGTGCCAGCTGGGTGGGACTGCCGGAATACGAGCAGTACTTC	CASWVGLPEYEQYF
TRBV6-5	NA	NA	TRBJ1-5	TGTGCCAGCAGTTACTCCGTCTATAGCAATCAGCCCCAGCATTTT	CASSYSVYSNQPQHF
TRBV11-2	NA	NA	TRBJ2-7	TGTGCCAGCAGCTTACAGGTGGCCCTTGGCGAGCAGTACTTC	CASSLQVALGEQYF
TRBV6-5	NA	NA	TRBJ2-1	TGTGCCAGCGGGCTTACTTACAATGAGCAGTTCTTC	CASGLTYNEQFF
TRBV11-3	NA	TRBD2	TRBJ2-1	TGTGCCAGCAGCTCACTAGCGGGGCTTATCCTAGCCTACAATGAGCAGTTCTTC	CASSSLAGLILAYNEQFF
TRBV2	NA	TRBD1	TRBJ1-1	TGTGCCAGCCATACTCAGGGGGCACACACTGAAGCTTTCTTT	CASHTQGAHTEAFF
TRBV30	NA	NA	TRBJ2-5	TGTGCCTGGAGCGGGGGAGTAAAAGAGACCCAGTACTTC	CAWSGGVKETQYF
TRBV6-2/TRBV6-3	few	NA	TRBJ2-5	TGTGCCAGCAGTAAACGTCGAACTAGCCCAGAGACCCAGTACTTC	CASSKRRTSPETQYF
TRBV11-3	NA	TRBD1	TRBJ2-3	TGTGCCAGCAGCTTTGGACAGGGCAGCACAGATACGCAGTATTTT	CASSFGQGSTDTQYF
TRBV30	NA	NA	TRBJ1-5	TGTGCCTGGAGCTTGGGAGGGAACGGCAATCAGCCCCAGCATTTT	CAWSLGGNGNQPQHF
TRBV24-1	few	NA	TRBJ2-5	TGTGCCACCCGCGGGACCTCACACCAAGAGACCCAGTACTTC	CATRGTSHQETQYF
TRBV14	few	TRBD2	TRBJ2-3	TGTGCCAGCAGCCGACCGAACAGCGGGGGGGCACAAAATACGCAGTATTTT	CASSRPNSGGAQNTQYF
TRBV19	NA	NA	TRBJ1-5	TGTGCCAGTAGTTGGGCAGGGTCGGATCAGCCCCAGCATTTT	CASSWAGSDQPQHF
TRBV3-1/TRBV3-2	NA	NA	TRBJ1-2	TGTGCCAGCAGCCAAGGCGGGGGAAGGTTTGGCTACACCTTC	CASSQGGGRFGYTF
TRBV7-2	NA	NA	TRBJ1-6	TGTGCCAGCACCCTAGGGGCTGGAGTCTATAATTCACCCCTCCACTTT	CASTLGAGVYNSPLHF
TRBV18	NA	NA	TRBJ2-5	TGTGCCAGCTCACCACCGAGGCAGGGGCCGTTACAAGAGACCCAGTACTTC	CASSPPRQGPLQETQYF
TRBV7-2	NA	TRBD2	TRBJ2-1	TGTGCCAGCAGCCCTCCGACTAGCGGGGGGCCAAGCGAGCAGTTCTTC	CASSPPTSGGPSEQFF
TRBV6-5	NA	NA	TRBJ2-1	TGTGCCAGCAGTTCCTTTACAGTGAATGAGCAGTTCTTC	CASSSFTVNEQFF
TRBV15	once	TRBD2	TRBJ2-5	TGTGCCACCAGCAGCCTAGCGGGGGCCACCCGTGCGACCCAGTACTTC	CATSSLAGATRATQYF
TRBV5-1	NA	TRBD1	TRBJ2-2	TGCGCCAGCAGCTCAGAACCGGACAGGGTAGGCGCCGGGGAGCTGTTTTTT	CASSSEPDRVGAGELFF
TRBV27	NA	NA	TRBJ1-5	TGTGCCAGCAGTTTTACGGGAGGGCAGCCCCAGCATTTT	CASSFTGGQPQHF
TRBV7-8	NA	TRBD1	TRBJ2-2	TGTGCCAGCAGCCACAGGGGGGACACCGGGGAGCTGTTTTTT	CASSHRGDTGELFF
TRBV5-1	NA	TRBD1	TRBJ1-2	TGCGCCAGCAGCTTGGGACAGGGTAAGGGCTACACCTTC	CASSLGQGKGYTF
TRBV29-1	NA	TRBD1	TRBJ1-1	TGCAGCTTCTATCAACCATTACAGGGGGAAGCTTTCTTT	CSFYQPLQGEAFF
TRBV12-3/TRBV12-4	few	TRBD1	TRBJ1-1	TGTGCCAGCAGTACTGACAGGGGGCGCGTAGCTTTCTTT	CASSTDRGRVAFF
TRBV9	NA	TRBD2	TRBJ2-1	TGTGCCAGCAGCGTAGCCGCGGGGGGATGGCAGTTCTTC	CASSVAAGGWQFF
TRBV24-1	NA	NA	TRBJ2-2	TGTGCCACCAGTGATTTTGGCGGGGTGGCGAACACCGGGGAGCTGTTTTTT	CATSDFGGVANTGELFF
TRBV6-5	NA	TRBD1	TRBJ1-3	TGTGCCAGCAGTTACTCGGACAGGGTTGTTGGAAACACCATATATTTT	CASSYSDRVVGNTIYF
TRBV11-3	NA	NA	TRBJ1-2	TGTGCCGAATCCCGTCCGGGGGGCTACACCTTC	CAESRPGGYTF
TRBV5-1	NA	NA	TRBJ2-5	TGCGCCAGCAGCTCGGGCTTAGAAGGAGGAACCCAGTACTTC	CASSSGLEGGTQYF
TRBV2	NA	NA	TRBJ1-2	TGTGCCACCGGACAGAATGGCTACACCTTC	CATGQNGYTF